These 20 T cell receptor beta chains originate from one sample sequenced in a study of cytomegalovirus exposure and HLA in healthy donors. PCR employed 60 Vbeta and 13 Jbeta primers. The repertoire was sequenced with immunoSEQ multiplex PCR; TCRdb's copy has only in-frame clones and lacks some. The sample holds about 120,000 clones; over 65% are singletons and the top ten take 3% to 4%. Specimen: PBMCs. The receptors originated from a woman in her twenties or thirties in good health and CMV-seropositive.

The chain is built from TRBV6-5 and TRBJ2-5; possibly TRBD1 for D (8 bases). CDR1 is MNHEY and CDR2 is SVGAGI in the germline V gene. Trimming left V 5 bases short and J 4 bases short, with 14 bases between. The CDR3 length is 14 residues. CDR3: CASSRQGRGETQYF. The CDR3 DNA reads as TGTGCCAGCAGTCGACAGGGGAGGGGAGAGACCCAGTACTTC.

The chain uses TRBV2 and TRBJ2-2, with TRBD2 matching 8 bases. The CDR3 sequence is 15 residues long. The germline CDR1 and CDR2 sequences are SNHLY and FYNNEI. V trimming: 4 bases; J trimming: 6 bases; junction bases outside the gene matches: 7. Written as DNA, the CDR3 is TGTGCCAGCAGTGCGCACTCGGGGGGGCCCGGGGAGCTGTTTTTT. It is translated as CASSAHSGGPGELFF. The variable domain in full, completed from reference TRBV2 and TRBJ2-2, reads EPEVTQTPSHQVTQMGQEVILRCVPISNHLYFYWYRQILGQKVEFLVSFYNNEISEKSEIFDDQFSVERPDGSNFTLKIRSTKLEDSAMYFCASSAHSGGPGELFFGEGSRLTVL.

This clone was detected only a few times. This sequence joins TRBV15 and TRBJ2-3; TRBD1 might be the D (5 bases). The CDR3 is 17 amino acids. CDR1 and CDR2 (germline): LNHNV, YYDKDF (reference sequence). V lost 0 bases and J lost 2, with 15 bases in between. CDR3 DNA sequence: TGTGCCACCAGCAGAGAGGGGCCCCTCGACCACACAGATACGCAGTATTTT. It translates to CATSREGPLDHTDTQYF.

This sequence joins TRBV9 and TRBJ1-1; D not resolved. The germline CDR1 and CDR2 sequences are SGDLS and YYNGEE. The CDR3 totals 10 residues. V lost 1 base to trimming and J lost 7 bases, with 2 bases between them. The CDR3 reads CASSVYEAFF. DNA for the CDR3: TGTGCCAGCAGCGTATATGAAGCTTTCTTT. The full variable domain, in which reference TRBV9 and TRBJ1-1 provide the parts outside the CDR3, is DSGVTQTPKHLITATGQRVTLRCSPRSGDLSVYWYQQSLDQGLQFLIQYYNGEERAKGNILERFSAQQFPDLHSELNLSSLELGDSALYFCASSVYEAFFGQGTRLTVV.

The chain has TRBV7-2 and TRBJ2-7; a possible D gene is TRBD2 (6 bases). CDR1 is SGHTA and CDR2 is FQGNSA in the germline V gene. Deletions cut 2 bases from V and 0 bases from J, with 14 bases between. The CDR3 is 16 residues long. The CDR3 spells CASSLQGGESSYEQYF. CDR3 in DNA: TGTGCCAGCAGCTTACAAGGCGGGGAGAGCTCCTACGAGCAGTACTTC.

V usage is TRBV27 and J usage is TRBJ1-2, with 7 bases that match TRBD1. Germline V gene sequence: CDR1 MNHEY, CDR2 SMNVEV (reference sequence). V trimming: 6 bases; J trimming: 0 bases; junction bases outside the gene matches: 4. The CDR3 totals 14 residues. CDR3 nucleotides: TGTGCCAGCAGCCCGGGACAGACTAACTATGGCTACACCTTC. Its translation is CASSPGQTNYGYTF.

CDR3 in DNA: TGTGCCTGGAGTCGGCAGCTGGGCACCACAGATACGCAGTATTTT. Translating it yields CAWSRQLGTTDTQYF. V usage is TRBV30 and J usage is TRBJ2-3; D uncertain. The CDR3 runs 15 residues. Deletions cut 2 bases from V and 2 bases from J, with 14 bases between. CDR1 GTSNPN and CDR2 SVGIG come from the germline V gene (reference sequence).

This chain joins TRBV5-5 and TRBJ1-2; the D is unclear. Germline V gene lookup returns CDR1 SGHKS and CDR2 YYEKEE (reference sequence). There are 12 residues in the CDR3. Trimming cost V 2 bases and J 12 bases, with 14 bases left between them. The CDR3 protein is CASSFEGARHTF. The CDR3 coding sequence is TGTGCCAGCAGCTTCGAGGGTGCAAGACACACCTTC. Combining the CDR3 with reference TRBV5-5 and TRBJ1-2 gives the whole variable domain DAGVTQSPTHLIKTRGQQVTLRCSPISGHKSVSWYQQVLGQGPQFIFQYYEKEERGRGNFPDRFSARQFPNYSSELNVNALLLGDSALYLCASSFEGARHTFGSGTRLTVV.

The J gene is TRBJ2-1, the V gene TRBV7-9; 8 bases line up with TRBD1. The CDR3 covers 14 residues. CDR1 and CDR2 (germline): SEHNR, FQNEAQ (reference sequence). Trimming removed 5 bases from V and 7 bases from J; junction bases left unmatched: 7. CDR3 sequence (DNA): TGTGCCAGCAGCACCGGGACAGGCGCTAATGAGCAGTTCTTC. This codes for CASSTGTGANEQFF.

The chain has TRBV18 and TRBJ1-1, with no clear D. Trimming left V 4 bases short and J 1 base short, with 10 bases between. The CDR3 loop spans 14 amino acids. The V gene's germline CDR1 is KGHSH and CDR2 LQKENI. The CDR3 DNA reads TGTGCCAGCTCACTAAGCGCCGCGAACACTGAAGCTTTCTTT. Its translation is CASSLSAANTEAFF.

The chain is built from TRBV2 and TRBJ2-5, with D perhaps TRBD1 (5 bases). This CDR3 is 13 amino acids long. The germline gives CDR1 SNHLY, CDR2 FYNNEI. Trimming pared 4 bases from V and 5 bases from J, leaving 11 bases between. The CDR3 here is CASSVVGPETQYF. DNA for the CDR3: TGTGCCAGCAGTGTCGTGGGGCCGGAGACCCAGTACTTC.

The chain combines TRBV9 with TRBJ1-5, with D perhaps TRBD1 (6 bases). This CDR3 is built from 14 residues. Deletions cut 5 bases from V and 3 bases from J, with 12 bases between. Germline V gene data show CDR1 as SGDLS and CDR2 as YYNGEE. This chain's CDR3 is CASSKQGDNQPQHF. The DNA of the CDR3 is TGTGCCAGCAGTAAACAGGGAGACAATCAGCCCCAGCATTTT.

The chain is built from TRBV7-2 and TRBJ2-7; 9 bases are a match to TRBD1. The junction had 5 bases not matched to a gene; V was cut back by 5 bases and J by 3 bases. The CDR3 extends over 14 amino acids. The germline V gene has CDR1 SGHTA and CDR2 FQGNSA. The CDR3: CASSLPGQGYEQYF. The CDR3 DNA reads TGTGCCAGCAGCCTCCCGGGACAGGGCTACGAGCAGTACTTC.

The chain employs TRBV5-1 and TRBJ1-3; a weak D match, TRBD1 (5 bases). Germline-derived CDR1 and CDR2 are SGHRS and YFSETQ. This CDR3 is built from 16 residues. Trimming took 4 bases from V and 0 from J, leaving 14 bases between them. The CDR3, as DNA: TGCGCCAGCAGCGGAGGGACGGTCAACTCTGGAAACACCATATATTTT. Residues: CASSGGTVNSGNTIYF.

The rearrangement joins TRBV6-1 to TRBJ2-4; TRBD1 agrees at 9 bases. Unmatched junction bases numbered 12, after V lost 10 bases and J lost 8 bases. Germline V gene data show CDR1 as MNHNS and CDR2 as SASEGT. The CDR3 runs 14 residues. CDR3 amino acids: CATKAGTGRHIQYF. DNA for the CDR3: TGTGCCACCAAAGCCGGGACAGGGAGGCACATTCAGTACTTC.

This clone was observed a handful of times. The chain is built from TRBV4-2 and TRBJ1-2, with D perhaps TRBD1 (5 bases). Germline V gives CDR1 LGHNA, CDR2 YNFKEQ. Between the trimmed V and J ends, which lost 5 bases and 0 bases, there was a span of 16 bases. CDR3 length equals 16 residues. CDR3 nucleotides: TGTGCCAGCAGCTCATCAGGGAAGAGGACTAACTATGGCTACACCTTC. Translation: CASSSSGKRTNYGYTF.

This clone was seen a few times. The gene calls are TRBV4-3 and TRBJ2-7, with unresolved D. V lost 3 bases and J lost 1, with 13 bases in between. CDR1 is LGHNA, CDR2 YSLEER, per germline. The CDR3 sequence is 15 residues long. CDR3 coding DNA: TGCGCCAGCAGCCAGGTAATGGGCTCATCCTACGAGCAGTACTTC. Protein sequence: CASSQVMGSSYEQYF.

The V and J genes are TRBV5-1 and TRBJ2-4; 8 bases agree with TRBD2. From germline, CDR1 is SGHRS and CDR2 YFSETQ. CDR3 length equals 14 residues. The V and J ends lost 0 bases and 7 bases, in that order; junction bases with no gene match: 3. This chain's CDR3 is CASSLDRGGNIQYF. The CDR3 DNA reads TGCGCCAGCAGCTTGGATCGGGGGGGGAACATTCAGTACTTC.

The chain recombines TRBV18 with TRBJ2-3; the match to TRBD2 covers 10 bases. Germline loops: CDR1 KGHSH, CDR2 LQKENI. The CDR3 runs to 15 residues. V was clipped by 6 bases and J by 4 bases; unmatched bases: 7. CDR3 region: CASSPSGGAPDTQYF. The DNA for the CDR3 is TGTGCCAGCTCGCCCAGCGGGGGGGCCCCAGATACGCAGTATTTT.

The chain joins TRBV2 to TRBJ2-1, with TRBD1 identical over 7 bases. The CDR3 loop spans 16 amino acids. V gave up 0 bases and J gave up 7 bases; unmatched junction bases: 9. Germline CDR1 and CDR2: SNHLY and FYNNEI. CDR3 residues: CASSEAYGQVRNEQFF. As DNA, the CDR3 is TGTGCCAGCAGTGAAGCGTACGGACAGGTTAGGAATGAGCAGTTCTTC.